The 5 T cell receptor beta chains below were found in one sample sequenced in a study of long-term antiretroviral therapy in people with HIV. The run of the v3.0 immunoSEQ assay was at survey level. Here immunoSEQ multiplex PCR was the method, and the copy in TCRdb shows in-frame clones only, minus some. This sample has tens of thousands of clones, with more than 70% found just once. Specimen: unsorted PBMCs, collected about 5 years after starting antiretroviral therapy. The origin of the receptors is a man aged 35-49 years with HIV.

The rearrangement uses TRBV4-3 and TRBJ2-7; 8 bases agree with TRBD2. V lost 0 bases, J lost 0 bases, and 7 bases stayed unmatched. This CDR3 has 17 residues. Per the germline V gene, CDR1 is LGHNA and CDR2 is YSLEER. In DNA, the CDR3 is TGCGCCAGCAGCCAAGATCTCGGGGGGGCCGGCTCCTACGAGCAGTACTTC. This codes for CASSQDLGGAGSYEQYF.

CDR3 residues: CASSPLTGQETQYF. CDR3 coding DNA: TGTGCCAGCTCCCCTCTCACGGGACAAGAGACCCAGTACTTC. The rearrangement links TRBV18 to TRBJ2-5, with D possibly being TRBD2 (5 bases). Germline CDR1 and CDR2: KGHSH and LQKENI. The CDR3 sequence is 14 residues long. Deletions cut 6 bases from V and 2 bases from J, with 13 bases between.

V gene TRBV4-2 combines with J gene TRBJ1-1; D is perhaps TRBD1 (5 bases). CDR3 length: 12 amino acids. Germline V CDR1 and CDR2: LGHNA, YNFKEQ. V gave up 0 bases and J gave up 10 bases, with 9 bases separating them. The CDR3, as DNA: TGTGCCAGCAGCCAAGATTATGGGGGAGCTTTCTTT. This codes for CASSQDYGGAFF.

This clone has a handful of counts. This chain uses TRBV19 with TRBJ1-1; D ambiguous. Trimming stripped 5 bases from V and 4 bases from J, with 11 bases between. The CDR3 runs to 13 residues. CDR1 is LNHDA and CDR2 is SQIVND in the germline V gene (reference sequence). This CDR3 reads CASSPRGGTEAFF. In DNA, the CDR3 is TGTGCCAGTAGTCCCCGGGGAGGCACTGAAGCTTTCTTT.

The gene calls are TRBV5-6 and TRBJ2-3, with D unclear. The ends were cut back, 6 bases at V and 1 base at J, with 15 bases in the middle. Germline V gene sequence: CDR1 SGHDT, CDR2 YYEEEE. The CDR3 spans 15 residues. DNA of the CDR3: TGTGCCAGCAATAACCCTAAAACAGGCACAGATACGCAGTATTTT. This sequence encodes CASNNPKTGTDTQYF.